Shown below are 9 T cell receptor beta chains from a single sample sequenced in a study of T cells in localized non-small cell lung cancer. The assay was immunoSEQ multiplex PCR, and TCRdb's table has in-frame clones only and misses some. The table shows about 24,000 clones, with 70% to 90% occurring only once. Sequences were derived from peripheral blood mononuclear cells, sampled before any cancer treatment. All receptors derive from a woman between 40 and 69 years old with stage III lung adenocarcinoma.

The rearrangement uses TRBV7-9 and TRBJ1-1; no reliable D call. V gave up 1 base and J gave up 8 bases, with 14 bases separating them. CDR1 is SEHNR and CDR2 is FQNEAQ in the germline V gene (reference sequence). There are 14 residues in the CDR3. This CDR3 reads CASSLEEVDTEAFF. For the CDR3, the DNA is TGTGCCAGCAGCTTAGAGGAGGTTGATACCGAAGCTTTCTTT.

The rearrangement uses TRBV5-4 and TRBJ2-7, with D unclear. Looked up from germline, CDR1 is SGHNT and CDR2 is YYREEE (reference sequence). V lost 4 bases and J lost 5, with 10 bases in between. The CDR3 runs 12 residues. The CDR3 loop reads CASSLVPNEQYF. In DNA form, the CDR3 reads TGTGCCAGCAGCCTAGTCCCGAACGAGCAGTACTTC.

This clone was observed a few times. The rearrangement joins TRBV2 to TRBJ1-2; D remains unclear. The germline gives CDR1 SNHLY, CDR2 FYNNEI. V lost 6 bases to trimming and J lost 3 bases, with 20 bases between them. The CDR3 runs 16 residues. CDR3 nucleotides: TGTGCCAGCAGCCCCCCCGGAGCCCAGAGGTACTATGGCTACACCTTC. The encoded protein is CASSPPGAQRYYGYTF.

The CDR3 spells CATRRLVGPYNEQFF. In DNA form, the CDR3 reads TGTGCCACCCGAAGACTAGTCGGACCCTACAATGAGCAGTTCTTC. V and J are TRBV6-5 and TRBJ2-1, with a weak D call TRBD2 (6 bases). Trimming removed 10 bases from V and 2 bases from J, with 18 bases in between. The CDR3 is made up of 15 amino acids. Germline CDR1 and CDR2: MNHEY and SVGAGI.

The chain uses TRBV15 and TRBJ1-5, with TRBD1 as a possible D gene (5 bases). CDR1 and CDR2 from the germline V gene are LNHNV and YYDKDF (reference sequence). The CDR3 is 13 residues long. V shed 0 bases and J shed 6 bases, with 6 bases lying between them. Here the CDR3 DNA reads TGTGCCACCAGCAGAGATCAGGGTCAGCCCCAGCATTTT. It specifies CATSRDQGQPQHF. Drawing the rest from reference TRBV15 and TRBJ1-5, the complete variable domain is DAMVIQNPRYQVTQFGKPVTLSCSQTLNHNVMYWYQQKSSQAPKLLFHYYDKDFNNEADTPDNFQSRRPNTSFCFLDIRSPGLGDTAMYLCATSRDQGQPQHFGDGTRLSIL.

This chain links TRBV14 with TRBJ2-2; 8 nucleotides line up with TRBD2. The CDR3 sequence is 16 residues long. Germline V CDR1 and CDR2: SGHDN, FVKESK. After removal of 4 bases from V and 3 bases from J, the junction contained 7 bases not matched to a gene. The chain's CDR3 is CASSPLTSVDTGELFF. The CDR3, as DNA: TGTGCCAGCAGCCCCTTGACTAGCGTGGACACCGGGGAGCTGTTTTTT. The variable domain in full, with the rest retrieved from reference TRBV14 and TRBJ2-2, is EAGVTQFPSHSVIEKGQTVTLRCDPISGHDNLYWYRRVMGKEIKFLLHFVKESKQDESGMPNNRFLAERTGGTYSTLKVQPAELEDSGVYFCASSPLTSVDTGELFFGEGSRLTVL.

The V and J genes are TRBV30 and TRBJ1-1; 7 bases are a match to TRBD1. Germline assignment: CDR1 GTSNPN and CDR2 SVGIG (reference sequence). The CDR3 is made up of 13 amino acids. With V trimmed by 4 bases and J by 5 bases, 7 bases remained unmatched. CDR3 DNA sequence: TGTGCCTGGAACTTTGGACAGGAGACTGAAGCTTTCTTT. It encodes CAWNFGQETEAFF.

V and J are TRBV19 and TRBJ2-7, with 7 nucleotides matching TRBD2. The J segment lost 0 bases and the V segment lost 3 bases, leaving 5 bases of the junction unmatched. The germline CDR1 and CDR2 sequences are LNHDA and SQIVND (reference sequence). The CDR3 runs 15 residues. As DNA, the CDR3 is TGTGCCAGTAGTATCGAGCGGGACCGCTCCTACGAGCAGTACTTC. It translates to CASSIERDRSYEQYF. Supplemented by reference TRBV19 and TRBJ2-7, the full variable domain reads DGGITQSPKYLFRKEGQNVTLSCEQNLNHDAMYWYRQDPGQGLRLIYYSQIVNDFQKGDIAEGYSVSREKKESFPLTVTSAQKNPTAFYLCASSIERDRSYEQYFGPGTRLTVT.

The chain is built from TRBV7-7 and TRBJ2-1; 12 bases map to TRBD2. V gave up 5 bases and J gave up 7 bases; unmatched junction bases: 9. Germline CDR1 and CDR2: SSHAT and FNYEAQ (reference sequence). This CDR3 contains 16 residues. The DNA of the CDR3 is TGTGCCAGCAGCCCCGGACTAGCGGGAATTGGGAATGAGCAGTTCTTC. This codes for CASSPGLAGIGNEQFF. The complete variable domain, with remaining parts taken from reference TRBV7-7 and TRBJ2-1, reads GAGVSQSPRYKVTKRGQDVTLRCDPISSHATLYWYQQALGQGPEFLTYFNYEAQPDKSGLPSDRFSAERPEGSISTLTIQRTEQRDSAMYRCASSPGLAGIGNEQFFGPGTRLTVL.